This TCR beta chain derives from a study of lymphopenia after photon versus proton radiotherapy. Whole-study findings and limits: In patients who died, overall survival fell as post-nadir TCR diversity dropped more. Only patients who died were analyzed for survival; proton advantage is unproven. Oligoclonal CD8+ Temra expansion after nadir drove photon patients' diversity drop. Photon-treated patients lost naive T cells and TCR diversity; proton-treated stayed stable.

Libraries were prepared by immunoSEQ multiplex PCR; TCRdb keeps only in-frame clonotypes and omits some of them. The table has some 16,000 clones, roughly 84% seen once. The germline CDR1 and CDR2 sequences are SGHNT and YENEEA. V was clipped by 8 bases and J by 6 bases; unmatched bases: 14. The CDR3 contains 16 residues. This clone has only one observation. Its antigen is unknown. The sequence was obtained from a man in his 70s with pancreatic cancer. The V gene is TRBV11-3, the J gene TRBJ2-1; 9 positions match TRBD2. The sample here was peripheral blood, taken from a patient treated with proton-based radiotherapy. This chain's CDR3 is CASGLAGSLVTNEQFF. CDR3 in DNA: TGTGCCAGCGGGCTAGCGGGGTCTTTGGTCACCAATGAGCAGTTCTTC.